The next 6 T cell receptor beta chains were all read from a single sample in a study of T-cell reconstitution after alpha-beta-depleted transplantation in children. Unique molecular identifiers were used to barcode this TCRbeta library. One entry per CDR3 protein, called by TCRdb with MiXCR from the PCR reads. Of approximately 490,000 distinct CDR3 sequences in the sample, roughly 10% were seen once. The sample was PBMCs, taken before TCRalphabeta/CD19-depleted stem cell transplant. Every receptor here comes from a child under 10 years old with inherited bone marrow failure, due to receive a stem cell transplant.

This clonotype was seen many times. CDR3 residues: CSAADRGNYEQYF. The CDR3, as DNA: TGCAGCGCCGCGGACAGGGGGAATTACGAGCAGTACTTC. The J gene is TRBJ2-7, the V gene TRBV29-1; TRBD1 aligns across 10 bases. The J segment lost 4 bases and the V segment lost 7 bases, leaving 7 bases of the junction unmatched. The CDR3 length is 13 residues. The germline gives CDR1 SQVTM, CDR2 ANQGSEA.

V and J are TRBV4-2 and TRBJ2-1, with TRBD2 matching 9 bases. Germline V gene lookup returns CDR1 LGHNA and CDR2 YNFKEQ. The CDR3 length is 16 residues. V lost 3 bases and J lost 6; bases outside the gene matches: 9. In DNA form, the CDR3 reads TGTGCCAGCAGCCAGATAGGCCTAGCGGGGCTCAATGAGCAGTTCTTC. Translating it yields CASSQIGLAGLNEQFF.

Concerning this clonotype itself: A much larger clone lies one base from this, so it may be a read error. The chain couples TRBV4-3 to TRBJ1-1, with D possibly matching TRBD1 (5 bases). The CDR3 runs 16 residues. The ends were cut back, 0 bases at V and 6 bases at J, with 17 bases in the middle. The germline V gene encodes CDR1 LGHNA and CDR2 YSLEER. The CDR3 nucleotides read TGCGCCAGCAGCCAAGAGCGAGGCGGCGGGGGGGCTGAAGCTTTCTTT. Translation gives CASSQERGGGGAEAFF.

CDR3 amino acids: CASSQELAGVAYNEQFF. CDR3 coding DNA: TGCGCCAGCAGCCAAGAACTAGCGGGAGTGGCATACAATGAGCAGTTCTTC. The chain links TRBV4-3 to TRBJ2-1; 11 positions agree with TRBD2. Germline-derived CDR1 and CDR2 are LGHNA and YSLEER. The CDR3 is 17 residues long. V shed 0 bases, J shed 4 bases, and the junction held 5 bases outside the gene matches.

The table lists this clonotype with many counts. The chain employs TRBV12-3 or TRBV12-4 and TRBJ2-5; no firm D call. This CDR3 has 13 residues. The V end lost 3 bases, the J end lost 5 bases, and 10 bases lay between the germline ends. The chain's CDR3 is CASSFPMEETQYF. CDR3 DNA: TGTGCCAGCAGTTTCCCCATGGAGGAGACCCAGTACTTC.

This clonotype has a count of ten or more. The chain is built from TRBV28 and TRBJ2-7; TRBD2 agrees at 16 bases. Germline V gene data show CDR1 as MDHEN and CDR2 as SYDVKM. This CDR3 has 18 residues. V gave up 0 bases and J gave up 5 bases; unmatched junction bases: 7. The CDR3 loop reads CASSLWGLAGGPNDEQYF. In nucleotides, the CDR3 is TGTGCCAGCAGTTTATGGGGACTAGCGGGAGGGCCTAACGACGAGCAGTACTTC.